These T cell receptor beta chains were read from a single sample in a study of early T cells in non-severe SARS-CoV-2 infection. TCRdb re-derived calls from the 5' RACE reads in MiXCR, one entry per CDR3 protein. Seen here are tens of thousands of distinct CDR3 sequences, about 5% observed once, and the top ten hold roughly 2.5%. Sequencing input: whole blood. The receptor set was obtained from an adult who was a healthcare worker with PCR-confirmed SARS-CoV-2 infection or an uninfected control (not recorded which). The CDR3 runs from the conserved cysteine through the conserved F or W. The order of the fields is CDR3 length, clone size, V gene, J gene, D gene, CDR3 DNA, CDR3 protein. The D gene is left open where the match is weak. A clone size is listed for some rows: how often the clone was seen (once, few, many), or a class if it is expanded.

length: 14
size: many
V: TRBV29-1
J: TRBJ2-5
D: TRBD2
DNA: TGCAGCGTTCGTAGCGTAGCGGGAGTAGAGACCCAGTACTTC
CDR3: CSVRSVAGVETQYF

length: 14
size: medium-sized
V: TRBV9
J: TRBJ1-5
D: .
DNA: TGTGCCAGCAGCGTAGACAGCAGCAATCAGCCCCAGCATTTT
CDR3: CASSVDSSNQPQHF

length: 15
size: many
V: TRBV5-1
J: TRBJ1-2
D: .
DNA: TGCGCCAGCAGCTTGGAACCAGGGAGTAACTATGGCTACACCTTC
CDR3: CASSLEPGSNYGYTF

length: 13
size: .
V: TRBV20-1
J: TRBJ1-5
D: .
DNA: TGCAGTGCTTCGGGGGACGCCGGGGAGCCCCAGCATTTT
CDR3: CSASGDAGEPQHF

length: 12
size: many
V: TRBV6-6
J: TRBJ2-1
D: .
DNA: TGTGCCAGCAGTTCGCCCCGGGGTGAGCAGTTCTTC
CDR3: CASSSPRGEQFF

length: 15
size: few
V: TRBV3-1
J: TRBJ1-1
D: .
DNA: TGTGCCAGCAGCCAAGAGGCCAGGGTGGGGGCTGAAGCTTTCTTT
CDR3: CASSQEARVGAEAFF

length: 16
size: .
V: TRBV20-1
J: TRBJ2-7
D: TRBD2
DNA: TGCAGTGCTAGAGACCCGGGACTAGCGGGAGTCTACGAGCAGTACTTC
CDR3: CSARDPGLAGVYEQYF

length: 17
size: .
V: TRBV12-3/TRBV12-4
J: TRBJ2-2
D: TRBD2
DNA: TGTGCCAGCAGCTCATTTATCGGGGGGATGAACACCGGGGAGCTGTTTTTT
CDR3: CASSSFIGGMNTGELFF

length: 14
size: few
V: TRBV7-6
J: TRBJ2-1
D: .
DNA: TGTGCCAGCAGCTTGGGAGGACCATCCAATGAGCAGTTCTTC
CDR3: CASSLGGPSNEQFF

length: 17
size: few
V: TRBV10-2
J: TRBJ2-6
D: .
DNA: TGCGCCAGCAGTGAAATGGGGCGGAGGTCTGGGGCCAACGTCCTGACTTTC
CDR3: CASSEMGRRSGANVLTF

length: 14
size: .
V: TRBV2
J: TRBJ2-7
D: TRBD1
DNA: TGTGCCAGCAGCCGAGGGACAGGCGATTACGAGCAGTACTTC
CDR3: CASSRGTGDYEQYF

length: 14
size: many
V: TRBV5-1
J: TRBJ2-5
D: TRBD2
DNA: TGCGCCAGCAGCACCCCGGGGGGCCAAGAGACCCAGTACTTC
CDR3: CASSTPGGQETQYF

length: 12
size: .
V: TRBV29-1
J: TRBJ2-6
D: .
DNA: TGCAGCGTCCCCTCTGGGGCCAACGTCCTGACTTTC
CDR3: CSVPSGANVLTF

length: 13
size: .
V: TRBV10-2
J: TRBJ1-2
D: .
DNA: TGCGCCAGCAGTGAAGGTTACCCCCATGGCTACACCTTC
CDR3: CASSEGYPHGYTF

length: 17
size: many
V: TRBV18
J: TRBJ2-1
D: TRBD2
DNA: TGTGCCAGCTCACCACCAATTATAGCGGGGGCTCGGAATGAGCAGTTCTTC
CDR3: CASSPPIIAGARNEQFF

length: 17
size: many
V: TRBV12-3/TRBV12-4
J: TRBJ1-2
D: TRBD1
DNA: TGTGCCAGCAGTTTCACAGGGGGCTCCCAAGCTAACTATGGCTACACCTTC
CDR3: CASSFTGGSQANYGYTF

length: 15
size: .
V: TRBV5-5
J: TRBJ2-1
D: .
DNA: TGTGCCAGCACCCTTGACCAGCCTCCCTACAATGAGCAGTTCTTC
CDR3: CASTLDQPPYNEQFF

length: 14
size: few
V: TRBV7-8
J: TRBJ1-1
D: .
DNA: TGTGCCAGCAGCTTAGCGGCCAGGCCCCTTGAAGCTTTCTTT
CDR3: CASSLAARPLEAFF

length: 15
size: few
V: TRBV5-1
J: TRBJ1-3
D: .
DNA: TGCGCCAGCAGCTTGGGAGGGGGTGCTGGAAACACCATATATTTT
CDR3: CASSLGGGAGNTIYF

length: 17
size: few
V: TRBV11-3
J: TRBJ2-3
D: TRBD1
DNA: TGTGCCAGCAGCTCCTACGAATCCGGGACAGCTCAAGATACGCAGTATTTT
CDR3: CASSSYESGTAQDTQYF

length: 14
size: medium-sized
V: TRBV11-1
J: TRBJ2-1
D: .
DNA: TGTGCCAGCAGCTTATCGTTTGAACACAATGAGCAGTTCTTC
CDR3: CASSLSFEHNEQFF

length: 17
size: .
V: TRBV19
J: TRBJ2-1
D: TRBD2
DNA: TGTGCCAGTAGTCCCCGGGAGGGGCTAGCGGGACGCAATGAGCAGTTCTTC
CDR3: CASSPREGLAGRNEQFF

length: 11
size: many
V: TRBV4-1
J: TRBJ1-6
D: .
DNA: TGCGCCAGCAGCCTTGGCCAAGTCCTCCACTTT
CDR3: CASSLGQVLHF

length: 19
size: many
V: TRBV27
J: TRBJ1-1
D: .
DNA: TGTGCCAGCAGTAAAAACCTCTACAGAGGGTACAAAGGGAACACTGAAGCTTTCTTT
CDR3: CASSKNLYRGYKGNTEAFF

length: 12
size: many
V: TRBV5-1
J: TRBJ1-1
D: .
DNA: TGCGCCAGCAGCCAGAAGGGAACTGAAGCTTTCTTT
CDR3: CASSQKGTEAFF

length: 15
size: many
V: TRBV11-3
J: TRBJ2-7
D: TRBD1
DNA: TGTGCCAGCAATACCCGGGACAGGGGAGTTTGGGAGCAGTACTTC
CDR3: CASNTRDRGVWEQYF

length: 15
size: many
V: TRBV19
J: TRBJ1-2
D: .
DNA: TGTGCCAGTAGTATACTGGGGGGCGCAGGCTATGGCTACACCTTC
CDR3: CASSILGGAGYGYTF

length: 13
size: many
V: TRBV2
J: TRBJ1-2
D: .
DNA: TGTGCCAGGAACCGACAGGCCAGCTATGGCTACACCTTC
CDR3: CARNRQASYGYTF

length: 16
size: many
V: TRBV5-4
J: TRBJ2-1
D: TRBD2
DNA: TGTGCCAGCAGCTTGGCCGGGGCTAGCGGATACAATGAGCAGTTCTTC
CDR3: CASSLAGASGYNEQFF

length: 13
size: many
V: TRBV29-1
J: TRBJ2-3
D: .
DNA: TGCAGCGTTGAGAGGGGTAGGACAGATACGCAGTATTTT
CDR3: CSVERGRTDTQYF

length: 14
size: many
V: TRBV12-3/TRBV12-4
J: TRBJ2-2
D: .
DNA: TGTGCCAGCAGTTTGACAGAAATCACCGGGGAGCTGTTTTTT
CDR3: CASSLTEITGELFF

length: 13
size: many
V: TRBV18
J: TRBJ1-1
D: TRBD1
DNA: TGTGCCAGCTCACAACTTACAGGGGATCGAGCTTTCTTT
CDR3: CASSQLTGDRAFF

length: 16
size: many
V: TRBV12-3/TRBV12-4
J: TRBJ2-1
D: .
DNA: TGTGCCAGCAGTTTACCCGGGGCAGGGATTCAGGATGAGCAGTTCTTC
CDR3: CASSLPGAGIQDEQFF

length: 15
size: few
V: TRBV5-5
J: TRBJ2-1
D: .
DNA: TGTGCCAGCAGCTTCGGCGGGGTTACCTACAATGAGCAGTTCTTC
CDR3: CASSFGGVTYNEQFF